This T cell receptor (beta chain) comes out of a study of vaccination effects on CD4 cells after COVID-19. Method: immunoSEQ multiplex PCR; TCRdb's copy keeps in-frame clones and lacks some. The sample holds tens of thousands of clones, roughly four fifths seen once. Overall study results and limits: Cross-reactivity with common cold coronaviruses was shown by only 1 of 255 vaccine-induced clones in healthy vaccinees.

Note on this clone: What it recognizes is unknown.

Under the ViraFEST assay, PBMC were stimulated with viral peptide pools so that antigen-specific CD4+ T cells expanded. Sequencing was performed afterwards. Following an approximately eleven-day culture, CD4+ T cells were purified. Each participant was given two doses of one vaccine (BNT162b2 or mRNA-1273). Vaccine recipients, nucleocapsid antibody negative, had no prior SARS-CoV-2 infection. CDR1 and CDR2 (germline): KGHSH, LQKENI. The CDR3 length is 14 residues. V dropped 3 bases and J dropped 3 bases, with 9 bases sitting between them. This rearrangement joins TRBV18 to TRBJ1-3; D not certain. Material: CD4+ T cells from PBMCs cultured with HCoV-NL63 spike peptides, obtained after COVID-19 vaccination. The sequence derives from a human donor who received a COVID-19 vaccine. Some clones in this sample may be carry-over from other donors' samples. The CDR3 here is CASSPPPIGNTIYF. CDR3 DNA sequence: TGTGCCAGCTCACCGCCCCCCATTGGAAACACCATATATTTT.